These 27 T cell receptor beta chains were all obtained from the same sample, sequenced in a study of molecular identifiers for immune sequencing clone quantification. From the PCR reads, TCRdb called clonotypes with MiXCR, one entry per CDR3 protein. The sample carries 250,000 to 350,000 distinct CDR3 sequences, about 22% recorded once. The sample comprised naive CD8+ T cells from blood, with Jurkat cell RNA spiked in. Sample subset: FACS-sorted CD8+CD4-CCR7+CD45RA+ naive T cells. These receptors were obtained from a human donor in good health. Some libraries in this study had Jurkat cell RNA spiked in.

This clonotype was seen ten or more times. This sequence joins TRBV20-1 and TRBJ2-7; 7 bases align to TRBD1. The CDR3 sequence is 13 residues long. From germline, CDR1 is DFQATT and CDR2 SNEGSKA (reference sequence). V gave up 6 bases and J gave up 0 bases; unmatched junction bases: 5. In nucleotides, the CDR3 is TGCAGTGCGTACCGGGACAGCTCCTACGAGCAGTACTTC. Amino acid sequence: CSAYRDSSYEQYF.

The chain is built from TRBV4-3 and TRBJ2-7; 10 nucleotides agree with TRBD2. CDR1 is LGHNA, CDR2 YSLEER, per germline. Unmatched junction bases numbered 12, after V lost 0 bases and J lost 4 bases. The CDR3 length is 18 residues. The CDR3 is CASSQDRGSGRFGYEQYF. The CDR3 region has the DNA TGCGCCAGCAGCCAAGATCGGGGTAGCGGGAGGTTTGGGTACGAGCAGTACTTC.

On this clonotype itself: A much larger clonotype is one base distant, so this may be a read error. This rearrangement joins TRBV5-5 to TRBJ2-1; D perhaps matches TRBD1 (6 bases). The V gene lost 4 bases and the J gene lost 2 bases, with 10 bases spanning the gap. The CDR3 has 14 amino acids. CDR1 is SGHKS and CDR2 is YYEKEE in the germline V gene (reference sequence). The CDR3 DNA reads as TGTGCCAGCAGCACATACAGGGCCTACAATGAGCAGTTCTTC. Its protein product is CASSTYRAYNEQFF.

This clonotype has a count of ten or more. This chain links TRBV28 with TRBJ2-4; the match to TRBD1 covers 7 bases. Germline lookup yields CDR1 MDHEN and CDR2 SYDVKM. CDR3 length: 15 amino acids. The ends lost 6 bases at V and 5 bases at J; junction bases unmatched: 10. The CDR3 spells CASSYEGGAENIQYF. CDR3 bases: TGTGCCAGCAGCTATGAAGGGGGCGCCGAAAACATTCAGTACTTC.

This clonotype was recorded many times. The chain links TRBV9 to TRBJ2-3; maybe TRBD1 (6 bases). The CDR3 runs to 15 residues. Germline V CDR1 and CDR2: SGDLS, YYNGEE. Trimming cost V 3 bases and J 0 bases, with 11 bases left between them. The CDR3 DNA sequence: TGTGCCAGCAGCGCAGGGGTTTCTAGCACAGATACGCAGTATTTT. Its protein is CASSAGVSSTDTQYF. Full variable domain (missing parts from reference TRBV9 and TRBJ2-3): DSGVTQTPKHLITATGQRVTLRCSPRSGDLSVYWYQQSLDQGLQFLIQYYNGEERAKGNILERFSAQQFPDLHSELNLSSLELGDSALYFCASSAGVSSTDTQYFGPGTRLTVL.

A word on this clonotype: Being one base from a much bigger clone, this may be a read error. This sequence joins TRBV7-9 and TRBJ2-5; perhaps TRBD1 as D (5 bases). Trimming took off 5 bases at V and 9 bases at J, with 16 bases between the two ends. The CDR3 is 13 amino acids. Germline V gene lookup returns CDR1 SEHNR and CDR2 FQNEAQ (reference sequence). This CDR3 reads CASSHPQGKAQYF. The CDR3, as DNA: TGTGCCAGCAGCCATCCTCAGGGAAAGGCCCAGTACTTC.

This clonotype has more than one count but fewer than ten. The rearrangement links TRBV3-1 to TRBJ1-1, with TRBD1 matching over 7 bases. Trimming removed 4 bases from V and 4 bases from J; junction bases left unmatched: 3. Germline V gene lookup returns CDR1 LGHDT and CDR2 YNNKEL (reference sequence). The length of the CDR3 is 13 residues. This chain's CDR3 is CASSPDRATEAFF. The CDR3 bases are TGTGCCAGCAGCCCCGACAGGGCCACTGAAGCTTTCTTT. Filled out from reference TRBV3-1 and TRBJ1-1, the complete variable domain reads DTAVSQTPKYLVTQMGNDKSIKCEQNLGHDTMYWYKQDSKKFLKIMFSYNNKELIINETVPNRFSPKSPDKAHLNLHINSLELGDSAVYFCASSPDRATEAFFGQGTRLTVV.

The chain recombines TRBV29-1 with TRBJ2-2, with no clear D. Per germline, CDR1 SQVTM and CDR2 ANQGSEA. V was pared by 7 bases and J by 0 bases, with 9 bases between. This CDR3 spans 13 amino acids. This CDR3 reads CSAAPPNTGELFF. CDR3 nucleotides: TGCAGCGCCGCGCCCCCGAACACCGGGGAGCTGTTTTTT.

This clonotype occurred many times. As DNA, the CDR3 is TGCAGTGCTAGAGATCTCGGATTCAACACTGAAGCTTTCTTT. Its translation: CSARDLGFNTEAFF. The chain combines TRBV20-1 with TRBJ1-1; D unresolved. V lost 0 bases, J lost 2 bases, and 10 bases lay in between. This CDR3 is 14 amino acids long. Germline V gene data show CDR1 as DFQATT and CDR2 as SNEGSKA (reference sequence).

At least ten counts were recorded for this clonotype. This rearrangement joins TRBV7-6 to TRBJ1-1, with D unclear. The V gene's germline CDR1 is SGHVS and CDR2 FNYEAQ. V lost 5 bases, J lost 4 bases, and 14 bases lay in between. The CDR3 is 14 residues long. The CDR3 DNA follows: TGTGCCAGCAGCCCGGGTAGTTGGGGCACTGAAGCTTTCTTT. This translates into CASSPGSWGTEAFF. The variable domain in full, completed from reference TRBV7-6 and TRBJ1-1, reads GAGVSQSPRYKVTKRGQDVALRCDPISGHVSLYWYRQALGQGPEFLTYFNYEAQQDKSGLPNDRFSAERPEGSISTLTIQRTEQRDSAMYRCASSPGSWGTEAFFGQGTRLTVV.

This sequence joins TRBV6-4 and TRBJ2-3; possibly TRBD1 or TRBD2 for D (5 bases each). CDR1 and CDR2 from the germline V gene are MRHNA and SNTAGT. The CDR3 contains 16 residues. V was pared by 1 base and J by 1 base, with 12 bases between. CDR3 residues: CASSDCGTACTDTQYF. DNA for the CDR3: TGTGCCAGCAGTGACTGTGGGACGGCTTGCACAGATACGCAGTATTTT.

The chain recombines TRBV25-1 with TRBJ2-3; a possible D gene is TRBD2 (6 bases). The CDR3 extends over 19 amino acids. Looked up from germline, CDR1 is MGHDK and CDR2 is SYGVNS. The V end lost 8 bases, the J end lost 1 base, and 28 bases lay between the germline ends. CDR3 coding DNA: TGTGCCAGCTCCCCTCCGGAGGGGACGCAACCCGCGGGCACAGATACGCAGTATTTT. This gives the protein CASSPPEGTQPAGTDTQYF.

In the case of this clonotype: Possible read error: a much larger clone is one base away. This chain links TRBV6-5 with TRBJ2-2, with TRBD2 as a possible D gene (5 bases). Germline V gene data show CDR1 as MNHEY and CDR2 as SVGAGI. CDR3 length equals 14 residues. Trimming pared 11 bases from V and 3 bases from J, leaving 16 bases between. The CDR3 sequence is CAGASAGYTGELFF. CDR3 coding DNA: TGTGCCGGCGCATCCGCGGGCTACACCGGGGAGCTGTTTTTT.

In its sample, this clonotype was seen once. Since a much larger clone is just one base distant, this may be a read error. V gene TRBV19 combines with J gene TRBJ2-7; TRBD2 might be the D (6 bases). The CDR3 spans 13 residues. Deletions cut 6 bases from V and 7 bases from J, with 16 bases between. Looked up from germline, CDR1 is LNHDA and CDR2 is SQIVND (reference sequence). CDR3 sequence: CASSAGRLWEQYF. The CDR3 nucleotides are TGTGCCAGTAGCGCGGGACGACTGTGGGAGCAGTACTTC.

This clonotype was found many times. The CDR3 DNA sequence: TGCAGCGTTGTGGACAGGGTTGCCAAAAACATTCAGTACTTC. The encoded protein is CSVVDRVAKNIQYF. The chain employs TRBV29-1 and TRBJ2-4, with TRBD1 matching over 8 bases. The germline V gene has CDR1 SQVTM and CDR2 ANQGSEA. CDR3 length: 14 residues. V lost 4 bases, J lost 1 base, and 3 bases stayed unmatched. Filled out from reference TRBV29-1 and TRBJ2-4, the complete variable domain reads SAVISQKPSRDICQRGTSLTIQCQVDSQVTMMFWYRQQPGQSLTLIATANQGSEATYESGFVIDKFPISRPNLTFSTLTVSNMSPEDSSIYLCSVVDRVAKNIQYFGAGTRLSVL.

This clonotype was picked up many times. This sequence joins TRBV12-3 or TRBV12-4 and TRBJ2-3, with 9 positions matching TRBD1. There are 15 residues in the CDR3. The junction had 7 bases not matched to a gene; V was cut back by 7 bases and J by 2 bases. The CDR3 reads CASTSGTGLTDTQYF. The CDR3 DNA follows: TGTGCCAGCACCTCCGGGACAGGGCTCACAGATACGCAGTATTTT.

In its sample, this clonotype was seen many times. CDR3 coding DNA: TGTGCCAGCAGCTTGGACAGTCAAGAGACCCAGTACTTC. Protein product: CASSLDSQETQYF. V usage is TRBV9 and J usage is TRBJ2-5; D may be TRBD1 (6 bases). V lost 4 bases, J lost 2 bases, and 9 bases lay in between. Germline CDR1 SGDLS, CDR2 YYNGEE. The CDR3 runs to 13 residues.

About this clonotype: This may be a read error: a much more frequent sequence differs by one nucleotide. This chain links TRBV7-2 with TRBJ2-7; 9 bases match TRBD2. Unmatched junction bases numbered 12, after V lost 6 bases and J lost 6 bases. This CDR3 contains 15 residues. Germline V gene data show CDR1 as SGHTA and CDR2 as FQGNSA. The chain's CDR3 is CASRGVVSGGFEQYF. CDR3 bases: TGTGCCAGCAGGGGGGTGGTTAGCGGGGGTTTCGAGCAGTACTTC.

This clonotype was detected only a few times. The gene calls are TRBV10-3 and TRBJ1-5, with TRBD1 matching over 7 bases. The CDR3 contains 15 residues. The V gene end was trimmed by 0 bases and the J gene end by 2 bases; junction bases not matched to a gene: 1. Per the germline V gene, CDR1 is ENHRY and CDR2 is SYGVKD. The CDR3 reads CAISESTGGNQPQHF. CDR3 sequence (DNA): TGTGCCATCAGTGAGTCAACAGGGGGCAATCAGCCCCAGCATTTT.

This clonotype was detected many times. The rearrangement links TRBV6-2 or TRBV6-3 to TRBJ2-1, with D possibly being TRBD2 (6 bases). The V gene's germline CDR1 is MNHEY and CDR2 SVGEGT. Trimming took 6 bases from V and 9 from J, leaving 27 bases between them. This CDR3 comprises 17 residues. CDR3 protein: CASRTPPWRVSRGEQFF. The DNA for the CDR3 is TGTGCCAGCAGAACTCCCCCCTGGAGGGTTAGTAGGGGTGAGCAGTTCTTC.

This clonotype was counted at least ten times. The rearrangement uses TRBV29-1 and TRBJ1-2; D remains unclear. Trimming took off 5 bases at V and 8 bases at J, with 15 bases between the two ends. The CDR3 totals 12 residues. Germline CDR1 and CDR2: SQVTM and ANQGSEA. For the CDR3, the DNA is TGCAGCGTTCCCCTTGCGGGGTACGGCTACACCTTC. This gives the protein CSVPLAGYGYTF.

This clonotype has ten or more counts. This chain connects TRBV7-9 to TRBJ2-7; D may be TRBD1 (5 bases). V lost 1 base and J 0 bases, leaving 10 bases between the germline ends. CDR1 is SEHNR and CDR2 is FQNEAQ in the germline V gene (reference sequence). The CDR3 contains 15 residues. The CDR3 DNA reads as TGTGCCAGCAGCTTAGTTCCCGACAGCTCCTACGAGCAGTACTTC. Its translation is CASSLVPDSSYEQYF.

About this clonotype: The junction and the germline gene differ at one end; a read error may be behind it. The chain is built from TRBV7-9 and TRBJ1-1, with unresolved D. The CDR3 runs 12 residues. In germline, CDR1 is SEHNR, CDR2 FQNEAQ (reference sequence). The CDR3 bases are TGTACCAGCAGCTTAGGTGGGACTGAAGCTTTCTTT. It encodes CTSSLGGTEAFF.

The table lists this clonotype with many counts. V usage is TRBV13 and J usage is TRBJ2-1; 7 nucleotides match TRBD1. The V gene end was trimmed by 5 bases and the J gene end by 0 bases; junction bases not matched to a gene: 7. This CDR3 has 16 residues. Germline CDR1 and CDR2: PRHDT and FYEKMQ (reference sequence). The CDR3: CASSDRTGVSYNEQFF. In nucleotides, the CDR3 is TGTGCCAGCAGCGACCGGACAGGAGTCTCCTACAATGAGCAGTTCTTC.

The CDR3 DNA follows: TGCAGTGCTGACGGGGGGAGTTCCCCCTACGAGCAGTACTTC. Protein sequence: CSADGGSSPYEQYF. This sequence joins TRBV20-1 and TRBJ2-7; TRBD2 matches at 7 bases. This CDR3 has 14 residues. Trimming at V came to 5 bases and at J to 2 bases, leaving 9 bases not matched to a gene. Germline CDR1 reads DFQATT; CDR2 reads SNEGSKA (reference sequence).

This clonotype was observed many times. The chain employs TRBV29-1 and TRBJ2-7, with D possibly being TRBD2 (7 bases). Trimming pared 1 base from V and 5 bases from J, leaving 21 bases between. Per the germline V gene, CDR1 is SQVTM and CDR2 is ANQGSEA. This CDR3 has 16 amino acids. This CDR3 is CSVEGTVGGASHEQYF. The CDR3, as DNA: TGCAGCGTTGAAGGCACGGTAGGGGGGGCGTCGCACGAGCAGTACTTC.

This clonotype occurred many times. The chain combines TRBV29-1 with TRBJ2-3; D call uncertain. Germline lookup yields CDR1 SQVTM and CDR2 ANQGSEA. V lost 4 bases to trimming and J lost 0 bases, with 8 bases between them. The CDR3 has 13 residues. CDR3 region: CSVADPSTDTQYF. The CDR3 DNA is TGCAGCGTTGCGGACCCGAGCACAGATACGCAGTATTTT.